This T cell receptor (beta chain) was observed in a study of identical twins. A template switching step contributed a universal primer site, while unique molecular identifiers were present in the cDNA. TCRdb re-called the 5' RACE reads through MiXCR, storing one row per CDR3 protein. The sample lists around 680,000 distinct CDR3 sequences, roughly 8% occurring once. Donors uniformly comprised healthy Caucasians. This clonotype was seen at least ten times. Its antigen is undetermined. CDR3 length equals 20 residues. The V end was cut by 1 base, the J end by 0 bases, with 25 bases between. Study-level results: Conclusions were based on cross-sectional statistical analysis, without following the same donors.

These same data were also listed under a study on yellow fever vaccine responses in identical twins. That source notes: Twins showed a vaccine T cell response that reportedly seemed partly convergent, partly personalized.

Sequencing was carried out using PBMCs. This receptor was taken from a woman aged 18-29 years in good health. The chain employs TRBV12-3 or TRBV12-4 and TRBJ2-7; D is possibly TRBD1 (6 bases). The DNA of the CDR3 is TGTGCCAGCAGTTTAGAACCTTCTTTGTCGGGACAAGGGATCTCCTACGAGCAGTACTTC. As protein: CASSLEPSLSGQGISYEQYF.